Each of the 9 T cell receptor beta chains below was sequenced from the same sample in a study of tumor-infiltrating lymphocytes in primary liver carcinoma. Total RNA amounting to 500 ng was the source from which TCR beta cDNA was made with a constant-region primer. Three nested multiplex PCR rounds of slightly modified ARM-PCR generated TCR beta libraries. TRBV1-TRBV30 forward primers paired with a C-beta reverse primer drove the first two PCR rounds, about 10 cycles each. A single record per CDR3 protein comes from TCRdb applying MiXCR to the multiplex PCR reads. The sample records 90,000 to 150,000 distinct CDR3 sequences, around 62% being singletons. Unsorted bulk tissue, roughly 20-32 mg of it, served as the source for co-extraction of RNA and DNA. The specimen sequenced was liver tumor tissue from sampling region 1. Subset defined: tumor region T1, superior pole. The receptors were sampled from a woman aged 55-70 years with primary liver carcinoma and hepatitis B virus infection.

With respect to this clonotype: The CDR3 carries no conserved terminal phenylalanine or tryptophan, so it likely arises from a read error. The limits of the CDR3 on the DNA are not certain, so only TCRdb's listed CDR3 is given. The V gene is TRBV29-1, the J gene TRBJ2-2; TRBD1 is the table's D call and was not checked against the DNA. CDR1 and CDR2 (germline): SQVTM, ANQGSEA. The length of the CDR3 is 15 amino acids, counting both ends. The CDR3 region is CSVQGTGRRDGEMFY.

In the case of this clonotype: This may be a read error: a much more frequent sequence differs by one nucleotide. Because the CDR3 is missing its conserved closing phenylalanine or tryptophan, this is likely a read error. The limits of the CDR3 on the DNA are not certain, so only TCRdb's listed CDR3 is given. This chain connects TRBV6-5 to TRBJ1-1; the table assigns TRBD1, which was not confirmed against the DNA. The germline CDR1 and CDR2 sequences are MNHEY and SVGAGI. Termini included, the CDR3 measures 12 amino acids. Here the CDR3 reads CASSPRTGGTFI.

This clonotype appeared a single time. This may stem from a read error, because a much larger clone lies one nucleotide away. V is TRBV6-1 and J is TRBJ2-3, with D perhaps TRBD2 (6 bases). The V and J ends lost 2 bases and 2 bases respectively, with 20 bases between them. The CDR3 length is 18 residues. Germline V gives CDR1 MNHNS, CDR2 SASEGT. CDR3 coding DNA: TGTGCCAGCAGTGAAAGGTCCTTAGCGGAGACGATCACAGATACGCAGTATTTT. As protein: CASSERSLAETITDTQYF.

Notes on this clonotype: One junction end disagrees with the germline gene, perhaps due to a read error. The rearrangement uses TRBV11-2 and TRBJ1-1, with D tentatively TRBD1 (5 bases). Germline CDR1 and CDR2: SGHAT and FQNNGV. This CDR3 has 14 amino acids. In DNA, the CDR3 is TGTGCCAGCAGCTTAAGGGGACCGAACACTGGAGCTTTCTTT. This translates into CASSLRGPNTGAFF. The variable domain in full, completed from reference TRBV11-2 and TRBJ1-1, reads EAGVAQSPRYKIIEKRQSVAFWCNPISGHATLYWYQQILGQGPKLLIQFQNNGVVDDSQLPKDRFSAERLKGVDSTLKIQPAKLEDSAVYLCASSLRGPNTGAFFGQGTRLTVV.

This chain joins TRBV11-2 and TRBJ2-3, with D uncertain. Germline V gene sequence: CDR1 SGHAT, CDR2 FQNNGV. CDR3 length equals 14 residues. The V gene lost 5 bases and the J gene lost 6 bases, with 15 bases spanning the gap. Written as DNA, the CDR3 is TGTGCCAGCAGCATCTCTAACGCCCGGGATACGCAGTATTTT. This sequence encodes CASSISNARDTQYF.

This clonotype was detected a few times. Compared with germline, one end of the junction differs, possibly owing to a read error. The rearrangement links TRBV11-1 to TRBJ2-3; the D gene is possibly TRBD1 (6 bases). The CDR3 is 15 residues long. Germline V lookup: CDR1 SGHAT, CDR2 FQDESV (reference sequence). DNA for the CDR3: TGTGCCAGCAGCCAGAGAGGGACAAGCACAGATATGCAGTATTTT. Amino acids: CASSQRGTSTDMQYF.

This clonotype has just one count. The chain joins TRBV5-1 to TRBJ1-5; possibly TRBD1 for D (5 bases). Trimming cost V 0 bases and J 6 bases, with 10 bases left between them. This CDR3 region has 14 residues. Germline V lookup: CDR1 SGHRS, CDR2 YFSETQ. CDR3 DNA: TGCGCCAGCAGCTTGGCCCCTGGGGGTCAGCCCCAGCATTTT. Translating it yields CASSLAPGGQPQHF.

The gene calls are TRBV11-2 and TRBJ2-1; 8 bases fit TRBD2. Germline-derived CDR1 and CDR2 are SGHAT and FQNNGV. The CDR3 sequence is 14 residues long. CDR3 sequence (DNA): TGTGCTAGGAGCTTATCTGGGACTAGCAATGAGCAGTTCTTC. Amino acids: CARSLSGTSNEQFF.

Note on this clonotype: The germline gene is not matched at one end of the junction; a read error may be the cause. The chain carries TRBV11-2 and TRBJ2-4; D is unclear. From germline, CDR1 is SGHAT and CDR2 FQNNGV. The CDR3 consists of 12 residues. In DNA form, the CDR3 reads TGTGCTAGCAGCTTAGCAGGAAACATTCGGTACTTC. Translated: CASSLAGNIRYF.